Below, 17 T cell receptor beta chains from the same sample are listed, as sequenced in a study of post-analysis software for immune sequencing data. Study-wide points: Five or six TRBV segments, TRBV5-6, TRBV5-1 and TRBV20-1 among them, were found more frequent in patients than controls.

Unique molecular identifiers tagged the TCR beta cDNA libraries. TCRdb called the PCR reads again in MiXCR, with one record for every CDR3 protein. The sample shows roughly 800,000 distinct CDR3 sequences, 53% of them seen only once. Their antigen targets remain unknown. The sequenced material came from blood. Every receptor here comes from a girl between 10 and 17 years old with multiple sclerosis.

Of note for this clonotype: The junction shows a germline mismatch at one end, possibly a read error. CDR3 loop: CTSSWGGTQYF. CDR3 nucleotide sequence: TGCACCAGCAGCTGGGGTGGGACCCAGTACTTC. The chain uses TRBV5-1 and TRBJ2-5; D is uncertain. This CDR3 comprises 11 residues. CDR1 SGHRS and CDR2 YFSETQ come from the germline V gene. Based on the CDR3 plus reference TRBV5-1 and TRBJ2-5, the full variable domain is KAGVTQTPRYLIKTRGQQVTLSCSPISGHRSVSWYQQTPGQGLQFLFEYFSETQRNKGNFPGRFSGRQFSNSRSEMNVSTLELGDSALYLCTSSWGGTQYFGPGTRLLVL.

The chain is built from TRBV15 and TRBJ2-7; 15 nucleotides align to TRBD2. The DNA end is more similar to TRBJ2-5, so the J call may be wrong. Germline V gene data show CDR1 as LNHNV and CDR2 as YYDKDF (reference sequence). The CDR3 is 15 residues long. CDR3: CATSIGLAGGETQYF. CDR3 nucleotide sequence: TGTGCCACCAGCATAGGACTAGCGGGGGGGGAGACCCAGTACTTC.

V and J are TRBV29-1 and TRBJ1-2, with TRBD1 identical over 8 bases. The length of the CDR3 is 11 residues. J lost 6 bases, V lost 7 bases, and 4 bases had no gene match. Looked up from germline, CDR1 is SQVTM and CDR2 is ANQGSEA. The CDR3 region has the DNA TGCAGCGGGGCAGGGGGCGATGGCTACACCTTC. It translates to CSGAGGDGYTF.

This chain uses TRBV4-1 with TRBJ2-3; D remains ambiguous. CDR3 size: 13 residues. CDR1 and CDR2 (germline): MGHRA, YSYEKL. Trimming removed 6 bases at V and 0 bases at J, with 7 bases between. CDR3 sequence reads: CASRPDSTDTQYF. The CDR3 nucleotides are TGCGCCAGCAGACCGGACAGCACAGATACGCAGTATTTT.

V is TRBV6-5 and J is TRBJ1-1, with D maybe TRBD1 (6 bases). This CDR3 is 16 amino acids long. In germline, CDR1 is MNHEY, CDR2 SVGAGI. Deletions cut 0 bases from V and 4 bases from J, with 15 bases between. CDR3: CASSYSFTGSGTEAFF. CDR3 DNA: TGTGCCAGCAGTTACTCCTTCACAGGGAGTGGCACTGAAGCTTTCTTT.

This clonotype appeared many times. The V and J genes are TRBV4-1 and TRBJ1-2; 8 bases line up with TRBD1. Per germline, CDR1 MGHRA and CDR2 YSYEKL. V gave up 2 bases and J gave up 0 bases; unmatched junction bases: 2. This CDR3 comprises 15 residues. This chain's CDR3 is CASSQTGGTNYGYTF. The CDR3 nucleotides read TGCGCCAGCAGCCAAACAGGGGGGACTAACTATGGCTACACCTTC.

The chain couples TRBV7-3 to TRBJ2-1; 8 bases align to TRBD2. This CDR3 has 17 residues. Looked up from germline, CDR1 is SGHTA and CDR2 is FQGTGA. J lost 0 bases, V lost 1 base, and 5 bases had no gene match. CDR3 sequence reads: CASSLNPGGGSYNEQFF. In DNA form, the CDR3 reads TGTGCCAGCAGCTTAAACCCGGGAGGGGGCTCCTACAATGAGCAGTTCTTC.

This clonotype was seen just once. The chain is built from TRBV5-1 and TRBJ2-1, with D possibly called TRBD1 or TRBD2 (5 bases each). V was pared by 2 bases and J by 4 bases, with 25 bases between. The CDR3 is 19 residues long. Germline V gene data show CDR1 as SGHRS and CDR2 as YFSETQ. The CDR3 DNA reads TGCGCCAGCAGCTTCTGGGGGACCCGATCACCCGGGGATTACAATGAGCAGTTCTTC. Its translation is CASSFWGTRSPGDYNEQFF.

The chain carries TRBV11-2 and TRBJ2-3, with 7 bases that match TRBD1. Trimming took 6 bases from V and 7 from J; bases not matched to a gene: 7. Germline values: CDR1 SGHAT, CDR2 FQNNGV. This CDR3 has 13 amino acids. As DNA, the CDR3 is TGTGCCAGCAGGAATACAGGGGCGAATACGCAGTATTTT. Translation gives CASRNTGANTQYF.

The chain employs TRBV20-1 and TRBJ1-1; TRBD1 matches 7 bases. The CDR3 covers 14 residues. Germline assignment: CDR1 DFQATT and CDR2 SNEGSKA (reference sequence). The V and J ends lost 5 bases and 3 bases, in that order; junction bases with no gene match: 9. Here the CDR3 DNA reads TGCAGTGCTTCAAACCCAAGGGGGCACACTGAAGCTTTCTTT. It codes for CSASNPRGHTEAFF.

V is TRBV12-5 and J is TRBJ1-5; D ambiguous. The CDR3 runs to 14 residues. V was shortened by 1 base and J by 6 bases, with 10 bases between the two germline ends. The germline V gene has CDR1 LGHNT and CDR2 FRNRAP. The CDR3 loop reads CASGLGQLSQPQHF. The CDR3 nucleotides are TGTGCTAGTGGTTTGGGGCAGTTAAGTCAGCCCCAGCATTTT.

The chain uses TRBV25-1 and TRBJ2-5; the match to TRBD2 covers 10 bases. Germline CDR1 MGHDK, CDR2 SYGVNS. This CDR3 comprises 15 residues. V lost 5 bases and J lost 2; bases outside the gene matches: 5. The CDR3 loop is CASSPAGGGQETQYF. The CDR3 DNA follows: TGTGCCAGCAGTCCAGCGGGAGGGGGACAAGAGACCCAGTACTTC.

This clonotype was counted between two and nine times. CDR3 DNA: TGCAGTGCTAGAGATCGGTGGGCCGGTGGCACAGATACGCAGTATTTT. It translates to CSARDRWAGGTDTQYF. The V and J genes are TRBV20-1 and TRBJ2-3; D is unclear. Germline V gene data show CDR1 as DFQATT and CDR2 as SNEGSKA (reference sequence). The CDR3 has 16 amino acids. V was clipped by 0 bases and J by 1 base, with 14 bases between them.

This sequence joins TRBV7-2 and TRBJ2-3; a possible D gene is TRBD1 (6 bases). Trimming stripped 4 bases from V and 0 bases from J, with 11 bases between. The V gene's germline CDR1 is SGHTA and CDR2 FQGNSA. The CDR3 has 15 residues. The DNA for the CDR3 is TGTGCCAGCAGCTCGGGACAAGGGAGCACAGATACGCAGTATTTT. This codes for CASSSGQGSTDTQYF.

V and J are TRBV2 and TRBJ1-2; D remains ambiguous. The CDR3 loop spans 14 amino acids. Looked up from germline, CDR1 is SNHLY and CDR2 is FYNNEI. Trimming took 10 bases from V and 8 from J, leaving 23 bases between them. The CDR3 here is CATRSPDGVRGYTF. DNA for the CDR3: TGTGCCACCCGATCCCCCGACGGGGTGCGGGGCTACACCTTC.

This chain links TRBV7-8 with TRBJ1-2; TRBD1 matches 8 bases. Trimming removed 3 bases from V and 3 bases from J; junction bases left unmatched: 3. The CDR3 contains 14 residues. Germline values: CDR1 SGHVS, CDR2 FQNEAQ. CDR3 nucleotide sequence: TGTGCCAGCAGCTTCCCGGACAGGGACTATGGCTACACCTTC. Translating it yields CASSFPDRDYGYTF.

For this clonotype: A read error may be the cause here, since a much bigger clone is one base away. The chain combines TRBV7-3 with TRBJ2-7; 8 bases line up with TRBD1. Trimming at V came to 7 bases and at J to 3 bases, leaving 5 bases not matched to a gene. In germline, CDR1 is SGHTA, CDR2 FQGTGA. CDR3 length equals 13 residues. This CDR3 is CASNPTGGYEQYF. The DNA for the CDR3 is TGTGCCAGCAACCCTACAGGGGGCTACGAGCAGTACTTC.